This T cell receptor (beta chain) originates from a study of CD8+CD57+ T cells in acquired aplastic anemia. In the study overall: Sorted CD4+ and CD8+ cell DNA averaged about 3 ug.

Sequenced patients had shown CD8+CD57+ cell expansion by flow cytometry. The enrolled patients all had severe acquired aplastic anemia. This clonotype was recorded many times. The antigen is unknown. Germline V CDR1 and CDR2: SGHRS, YFSETQ. The V gene lost 0 bases and the J gene lost 7 bases, with 13 bases spanning the gap. The CDR3 length is 15 residues. Both TCR beta VDJ combination and CDR3 sequence profiling were carried out. Genomic DNA was the template for this profiling. In TCRdb, the reads were re-called with MiXCR into one record per CDR3 protein. This sample has about 160,000 distinct CDR3 sequences, with roughly half found just once. Findings of the study overall: Patients shared around 30 CD8+ CDR3 sequences with controls.

The clonotype was recovered from a human donor with aplastic anemia. The sequencing input was sorted CD4+, CD8+, or CD8+CD57+ T cells (not recorded which) from PBMCs. The chain is built from TRBV5-1 and TRBJ2-2, with a tentative D call TRBD2 (6 bases). CDR3 bases: TGCGCCAGCAGCTTGGGCAGGGACTCTGGCGGGGAGCTGTTTTTT. Protein sequence: CASSLGRDSGGELFF.